The 10 T cell receptor beta chains reported below all come from one sample, sequenced in a study of CD8 T cells in ankylosing spondylitis. Using its own MiXCR run on the 5' RACE reads, TCRdb lists one record per CDR3 protein. The table lists some 90,000 distinct CDR3 sequences, around 25% of them singletons, with nearly 60% in the top ten. Sequences were obtained from blood, either unsorted or a sorted T cell fraction (not recorded which). Receptor source: a male donor with ankylosing spondylitis or in good health (not recorded which).

This chain links TRBV20-1 with TRBJ1-4; D is undetermined. CDR1 and CDR2 from the germline V gene are DFQATT and SNEGSKA (reference sequence). The CDR3 contains 11 residues. V lost 4 bases and J lost 8, with 8 bases in between. The CDR3 nucleotides are TGCAGTGCTAAGGGAATCGAAAAACTGTTTTTT. It encodes CSAKGIEKLFF.

This clonotype has only a few counts. The gene calls are TRBV9 and TRBJ1-5, with TRBD1 matching 8 bases. The CDR3 has 15 amino acids. Germline V gene data show CDR1 as SGDLS and CDR2 as YYNGEE. V trimming: 0 bases; J trimming: 6 bases; junction bases outside the gene matches: 5. CDR3 sequence: CASSVDPGGRQPQHF. The CDR3 coding sequence is TGTGCCAGCAGCGTAGATCCAGGGGGCCGTCAGCCCCAGCATTTT.

This chain uses TRBV15 with TRBJ2-5, with a weak D call TRBD1 (6 bases). The CDR3 length is 14 residues. V was cut by 2 bases and J by 5 bases, with 12 bases left in between. The germline CDR1 and CDR2 sequences are LNHNV and YYDKDF (reference sequence). In DNA, the CDR3 is TGTGCCACCAGCAGAAGGGGGACCTGGGAGACCCAGTACTTC. The encoded protein is CATSRRGTWETQYF.

This chain uses TRBV5-1 with TRBJ2-7; possible D gene TRBD1, 6 bases. V was trimmed by 0 bases and J by 3 bases, leaving 10 bases between them. CDR3 length equals 14 residues. Germline CDR1 SGHRS, CDR2 YFSETQ. In DNA, the CDR3 is TGCGCCAGCAGCTTGGGGACAGCGAACTACGAGCAGTACTTC. This translates into CASSLGTANYEQYF.

The V call is TRBV12-3 or TRBV12-4, the J call TRBJ2-1; possibly TRBD2 for D (5 bases). This CDR3 region has 13 residues. V was trimmed by 3 bases and J by 3 bases, leaving 6 bases between them. The chain's CDR3 is CASSFGIYNEQFF. CDR3 sequence (DNA): TGTGCCAGCAGTTTCGGGATCTACAATGAGCAGTTCTTC.

The sample holds a few counts of this clonotype. The chain recombines TRBV5-5 with TRBJ2-2; D ambiguous. Germline CDR1 and CDR2: SGHKS and YYEKEE (reference sequence). Trimming removed 9 bases from V and 2 bases from J, with 14 bases in between. The CDR3 is 14 amino acids. The CDR3 protein is CATRVYGNTGELFF. DNA for the CDR3: TGTGCCACCCGGGTGTACGGTAACACCGGGGAGCTGTTTTTT.

The table lists this clonotype with many counts. The CDR3 DNA follows: TGCAGCGTACTCTTGCGGGACATAAAAGATGGCTACACCTTC. Translated, it gives CSVLLRDIKDGYTF. The rearrangement links TRBV29-1 to TRBJ1-2; maybe TRBD1 (6 bases). The CDR3 has 14 amino acids. CDR1 and CDR2 from the germline V gene are SQVTM and ANQGSEA. V lost 6 bases and J lost 6, with 20 bases in between.

This clonotype has only a few counts. The chain is built from TRBV6-1 and TRBJ2-5; TRBD2 might be the D (5 bases). This CDR3 has 18 amino acids. V was shortened by 6 bases and J by 5 bases, with 28 bases between the two germline ends. Germline lookup yields CDR1 MNHNS and CDR2 SASEGT. CDR3 nucleotides: TGTGCCAGCAGCTCACCCCGCGAACTAGGCCCATCGGGGGAGACCCAGTACTTC. Its protein is CASSSPRELGPSGETQYF.

This clonotype was detected many times. The rearrangement uses TRBV20-1 and TRBJ2-5; 8 nucleotides line up with TRBD2. This CDR3 has 16 amino acids. The J segment lost 2 bases and the V segment lost 0 bases, leaving 8 bases of the junction unmatched. Looked up from germline, CDR1 is DFQATT and CDR2 is SNEGSKA (reference sequence). The CDR3 sequence is CSARDLRAGEQETQYF. The DNA of the CDR3 is TGCAGTGCTAGAGATCTGAGAGCGGGAGAACAAGAGACCCAGTACTTC.

This clonotype occurred a few times. The rearrangement joins TRBV7-3 to TRBJ1-2; weak D call: TRBD1 (5 bases). Germline loops: CDR1 SGHTA, CDR2 FQGTGA. V was pared by 2 bases and J by 7 bases, with 11 bases between. The CDR3 loop spans 13 amino acids. CDR3 sequence reads: CASSLGQGGGYTF. The CDR3 DNA sequence: TGTGCCAGCAGCTTAGGGCAGGGAGGTGGCTACACCTTC.